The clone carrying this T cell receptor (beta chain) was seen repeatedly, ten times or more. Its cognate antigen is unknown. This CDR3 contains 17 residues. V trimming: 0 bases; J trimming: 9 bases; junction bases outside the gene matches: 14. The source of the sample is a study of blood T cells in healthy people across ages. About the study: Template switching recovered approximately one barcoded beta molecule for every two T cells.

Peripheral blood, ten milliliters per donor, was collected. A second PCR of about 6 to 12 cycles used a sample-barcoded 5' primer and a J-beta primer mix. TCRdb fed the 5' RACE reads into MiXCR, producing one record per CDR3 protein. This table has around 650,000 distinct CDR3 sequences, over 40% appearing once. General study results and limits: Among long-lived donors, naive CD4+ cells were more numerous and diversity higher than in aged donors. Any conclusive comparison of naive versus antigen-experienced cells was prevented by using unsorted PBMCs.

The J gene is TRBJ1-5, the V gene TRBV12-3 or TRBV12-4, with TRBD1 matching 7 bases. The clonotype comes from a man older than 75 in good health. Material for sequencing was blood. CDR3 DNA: TGTGCCAGCAGTTTAGCGGGGGCAGGGGGTCGCGGACGGCCCCAGCATTTT. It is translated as CASSLAGAGGRGRPQHF.